The sequence of this T cell receptor (beta chain) was determined in a study of blood T cell repertoires in COVID-19. Looking at the study overall: The analysed material was cDNA or gDNA that came from T cells, B-cell-depleted T cells, or PBMCs.

Source study methods: Nucleated cell counts were estimated from reference gene primer amplification. Some clones are missing from TCRdb's copy, which holds only in-frame ones; the method was immunoSEQ multiplex PCR. Clone size and V and J calls were adopted from that table, with D and trimming inferred from the DNA. This sample has around 100,000 clones, with 70% to 90% found just once. Across about two dozen US areas, participants ranged in age from about 18 to 90 years. Trimming left V 4 bases short and J 8 bases short, with 21 bases between. The V gene's germline CDR1 is SGHRS and CDR2 YFSETQ. CDR3 size: 15 residues.

Source material: PBMCs or T cells enriched from blood (not recorded which). The chain recombines TRBV5-1 with TRBJ1-2, with D perhaps TRBD1 (5 bases). The source of this sequence is a woman aged 50 to 60 who had recovered from COVID-19. The CDR3 loop is CASSPGFGRLGGYTF. CDR3 DNA: TGCGCCAGCAGCCCAGGGTTCGGCAGACTGGGAGGCTACACCTTC.